The 6 T cell receptor beta chains below come from one sample, sequenced in a study of OX40 agonist ivuxolimab in advanced cancers. Sequenced by immunoSEQ multiplex PCR; TCRdb stores in-frame clones only, minus some. The repertoire consists of approximately 89,000 clones, with approximately 91% occurring once and the leading ten covering around 0.72%. Sequencing was performed on CD4+ or CD8+ T cells sorted from blood, taken in a trial of the OX40 agonist ivuxolimab. The receptors were sampled from an adult with an advanced solid tumor such as melanoma, head and neck, liver or kidney cancer.

The DNA of the CDR3 is TGTGCCTGGAGTGTACTGGGCCCAGATACGCAGTATTTT. It specifies CAWSVLGPDTQYF. This chain uses TRBV30 with TRBJ2-3; D gene uncertain. There are 13 residues in the CDR3. Germline lookup yields CDR1 GTSNPN and CDR2 SVGIG (reference sequence). The germline V and J ends were trimmed by 0 bases and 4 bases, with 8 bases remaining between them.

As DNA, the CDR3 is TGTGCCAGCAGCTTAGGGTCTACCAGCTCCTACGAGCAGTACTTC. Its translation: CASSLGSTSSYEQYF. This chain joins TRBV7-2 and TRBJ2-7; unclear D gene. The V end was cut by 1 base, the J end by 0 bases, with 10 bases between. The CDR3 is 15 residues long. Germline CDR1 is SGHTA and CDR2 is FQGNSA.

This clone came up once. The genes are TRBV7-2 and TRBJ1-3; TRBD1 is a possible D gene (5 bases). CDR1 is SGHTA and CDR2 is FQGNSA in the germline V gene. Trimming pared 5 bases from V and 8 bases from J, leaving 19 bases between. This CDR3 comprises 15 residues. CDR3 region: CASSHNGAGGDTIYF. CDR3 bases: TGTGCCAGCAGCCATAACGGAGCTGGGGGGGACACCATATATTTT.

This clone was counted a few times. This chain connects TRBV11-2 to TRBJ1-2; 7 bases match TRBD1. Germline V lookup: CDR1 SGHAT, CDR2 FQNNGV. Trimming took 8 bases from V and 7 from J; bases not matched to a gene: 7. The CDR3 is made up of 12 amino acids. CDR3 amino acids: CASGEQGSGYTF. In DNA form, the CDR3 reads TGTGCCAGCGGCGAACAGGGGTCTGGCTACACCTTC.

The chain recombines TRBV6-5 with TRBJ2-1; D is perhaps TRBD2 (6 bases). Trimming took off 0 bases at V and 11 bases at J, with 17 bases between the two ends. The CDR3 has 15 amino acids. CDR1 and CDR2 from the germline V gene are MNHEY and SVGAGI. The DNA of the CDR3 is TGTGCCAGCAGTTACTCCCGGGAGCCAGCCGGGAAGCAGTTCTTC. This gives the protein CASSYSREPAGKQFF.

The J gene is TRBJ2-7, the V gene TRBV15; D remains ambiguous. The V and J ends lost 3 bases and 2 bases respectively, with 20 bases between them. The CDR3 sequence is 17 residues long. Germline loops: CDR1 LNHNV, CDR2 YYDKDF (reference sequence). The CDR3 nucleotides read TGTGCCACCAGCAGTGATGGCGGCACAACCTACCCCTACGAGCAGTACTTC. Its protein product is CATSSDGGTTYPYEQYF.